This TCR beta chain emerged from a study of T cell responses to AZD1222 COVID-19 vaccine. Some clones are missing from TCRdb's copy, which holds only in-frame ones; the method was immunoSEQ multiplex PCR. The sample carries around 120,000 clones, roughly 90% recorded once. General study results and limits: In all cases, repertoires were sampled only after the peak T cell response. Spike-specific TCR breadth and depth rose after two AZD1222 doses.

Second doses at about 4 or about 12 weeks were pooled. With respect to this clone: Its antigen is not known.

CDR1 and CDR2 from the germline V gene are LGHNA and YNFKEQ. The CDR3 length is 13 residues. Trimming left V 0 bases short and J 7 bases short, with 7 bases between. V and J are TRBV4-2 and TRBJ1-5; D remains ambiguous. The sequenced sample was peripheral blood, obtained 28 days after the second AZD1222 dose. The receptor comes from an adult who received the AZD1222 COVID-19 vaccine. CDR3 loop: CASSQDILQPQHF. Written as DNA, the CDR3 is TGTGCCAGCAGCCAAGATATTCTCCAGCCCCAGCATTTT.